This T cell receptor beta chain was identified during a study of blood T cell repertoires in COVID-19. Study details: Samples taken during acute and convalescent COVID-19 were collected in the United States, Italy and Spain. The analysed material was cDNA or gDNA that came from T cells, B-cell-depleted T cells, or PBMCs.

In the source study's methods: Estimation of nucleated cell counts was performed using reference gene primer amplification. TCRdb's table, derived via immunoSEQ multiplex PCR, lists solely in-frame clones and lacks some. V, J and clone size reflect that table, while D and trimming were determined from the DNA. Of more than 50,000 clones listed, roughly 85% were seen once; the top ten hold about 17%. The germline V gene has CDR1 SQVTM and CDR2 ANQGSEA. V was clipped by 3 bases and J by 6 bases, with 6 bases between them. The CDR3 length is 11 residues. The J gene is TRBJ2-4, the V gene TRBV29-1; the D is unclear. The sequenced material came from peripheral blood. The source of this sequence is a human donor in a cohort sampled during active COVID-19. The CDR3 is CSVDHLNIQYF. The CDR3 bases are TGCAGCGTTGATCACTTAAACATTCAGTACTTC.